The 8 T cell receptor beta chains below come from one sample, sequenced in a study of Ad26.COV2.S vaccination and SARS-CoV-2 variants. Treatment of the sample: around 19 received Ad26.COV2.S at low or high dose, single or two shots; five or six received placebo; per-sample allocation not given. The investigators took samples on day 63 after the first vaccine or placebo injection. TCRdb's table, derived via immunoSEQ multiplex PCR, lists solely in-frame clones and lacks some. The sample carries 350,000 to 500,000 clones, 75% to 95% recorded once. The sequencing used peripheral blood, collected in a trial of Ad26.COV2.S vaccine versus placebo. Receptor source: a person aged 18-65 years who received the Ad26.COV2.S COVID-19 vaccine or a placebo.

The rearrangement links TRBV7-2 to TRBJ2-1; D perhaps matches TRBD1 (6 bases). The CDR3 extends over 15 amino acids. CDR1 and CDR2 (germline): SGHTA, FQGNSA. Trimming took 1 base from V and 12 from J, leaving 19 bases between them. CDR3 DNA sequence: TGTGCCAGCAGCTTAGAGGACAGCAGGGAATTGGGGCAGTTCTTC. It translates to CASSLEDSRELGQFF. The full variable domain, completed using reference TRBV7-2 and TRBJ2-1, is GAGVSQSPSNKVTEKGKDVELRCDPISGHTALYWYRQSLGQGLEFLIYFQGNSAPDKSGLPSDRFSAERTGGSVSTLTIQRTQQEDSAVYLCASSLEDSRELGQFFGPGTRLTVL.

This clone has only a few counts. The V call is TRBV7-6, the J call TRBJ2-5, with a weak D call TRBD1 (5 bases). CDR1 and CDR2 from the germline V gene are SGHVS and FNYEAQ. Deletions cut 1 base from V and 5 bases from J, with 11 bases between. The CDR3 has 14 residues. For the CDR3, the DNA is TGTGCCAGCAGCTTAGTCCCAGGGTCCGAGACCCAGTACTTC. Translating gives CASSLVPGSETQYF.

This chain links TRBV11-2 with TRBJ2-1; the D is unclear. Trimming shortened V by 0 bases and J by 5 bases, and 5 bases separated the two germline ends. This CDR3 region has 13 residues. Germline assignment: CDR1 SGHAT and CDR2 FQNNGV. The CDR3 nucleotides are TGTGCCAGCAGCTTAGAACAGAACAATGAGCAGTTCTTC. This sequence encodes CASSLEQNNEQFF.

V and J are TRBV4-1 and TRBJ1-4, with 9 bases fitting TRBD1. Looked up from germline, CDR1 is MGHRA and CDR2 is YSYEKL. J lost 6 bases, V lost 2 bases, and 10 bases had no gene match. The CDR3 extends over 17 amino acids. For the CDR3, the DNA is TGCGCCAGCAGCCAACTCCCCCCCGGACAGGGGCATGAAAAACTGTTTTTT. The encoded protein is CASSQLPPGQGHEKLFF.

This chain connects TRBV21-1 to TRBJ2-3. TRBV21-1 is noted as a pseudogene. The CDR3 extends over 11 amino acids. CDR3: CARGDPDTQYF. CDR3 in DNA: TGTGCCAGGGGGGATCCAGATACGCAGTATTTT.

The chain joins TRBV7-6 to TRBJ1-5; D is possibly TRBD1 (5 bases). The CDR3 loop spans 15 amino acids. The germline V gene has CDR1 SGHVS and CDR2 FNYEAQ. V lost 5 bases to trimming and J lost 2 bases, with 13 bases between them. As DNA, the CDR3 is TGTGCCAGCAGCCTTAAGTCGGGGCGCAATCAGCCCCAGCATTTT. It codes for CASSLKSGRNQPQHF.

This clone showed up just a few times. V gene TRBV18 combines with J gene TRBJ2-7; 7 nucleotides align to TRBD1. The CDR3 is made up of 14 amino acids. V lost 5 bases and J lost 3; bases outside the gene matches: 7. Per the germline V gene, CDR1 is KGHSH and CDR2 is LQKENI. For the CDR3, the DNA is TGTGCCAGCTCAGCTTCGACAGGGATCTACGAGCAGTACTTC. Its protein is CASSASTGIYEQYF.

The chain is built from TRBV7-2 and TRBJ2-5; 9 bases align to TRBD2. The CDR3 is 14 residues long. V lost 4 bases and J lost 4; bases outside the gene matches: 4. Germline assignment: CDR1 SGHTA and CDR2 FQGNSA. For the CDR3, the DNA is TGTGCCAGCAGCTCCCAGACTAGCGGAGAGACCCAGTACTTC. Its protein product is CASSSQTSGETQYF.